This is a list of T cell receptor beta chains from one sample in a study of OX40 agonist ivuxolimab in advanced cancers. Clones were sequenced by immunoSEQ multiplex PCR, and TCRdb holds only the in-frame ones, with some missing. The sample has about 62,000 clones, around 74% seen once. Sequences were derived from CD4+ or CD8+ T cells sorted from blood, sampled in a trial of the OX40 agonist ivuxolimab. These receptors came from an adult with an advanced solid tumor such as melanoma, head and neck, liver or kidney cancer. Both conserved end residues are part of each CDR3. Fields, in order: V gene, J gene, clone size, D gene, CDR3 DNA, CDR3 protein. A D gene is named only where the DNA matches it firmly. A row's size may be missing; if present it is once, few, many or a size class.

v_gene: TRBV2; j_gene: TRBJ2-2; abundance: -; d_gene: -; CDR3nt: TGTGCCAGCAGTGACGCCAGAGCGAACACCGGGGAGCTGTTTTTT; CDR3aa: CASSDARANTGELFF
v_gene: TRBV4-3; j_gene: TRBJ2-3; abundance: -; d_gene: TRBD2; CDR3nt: TGCGCCAGCAGCCAAGATCTACTAGCGGGACCAGATACGCAGTATTTT; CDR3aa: CASSQDLLAGPDTQYF
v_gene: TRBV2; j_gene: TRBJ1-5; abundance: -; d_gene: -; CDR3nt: TGTGCCAGCAGTGAAGCGGGGCCTTCGAATCAGCCCCAGCATTTT; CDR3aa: CASSEAGPSNQPQHF
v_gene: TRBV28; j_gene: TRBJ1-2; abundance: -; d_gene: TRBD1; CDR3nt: TGTGCCAGCAGTTTCTCAGGGGGCTATGGCTACACCTTC; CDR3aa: CASSFSGGYGYTF
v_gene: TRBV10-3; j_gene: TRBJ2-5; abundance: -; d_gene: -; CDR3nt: TGTGCCCTCCCCTGGGCAAGCTCCTGGGGGACCCAGTACTTC; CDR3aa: CALPWASSWGTQYF
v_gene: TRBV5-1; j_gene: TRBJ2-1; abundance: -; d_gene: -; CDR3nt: TGCGCCAGCAGCTTCGACATCCGTGGTGGTGGTGAGCAGTTCTTC; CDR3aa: CASSFDIRGGGEQFF
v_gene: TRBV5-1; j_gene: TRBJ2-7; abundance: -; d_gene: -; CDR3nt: TGCGCCAGCAGCTTGGGGGAGAGCTACGAGCAGTACTTC; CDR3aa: CASSLGESYEQYF
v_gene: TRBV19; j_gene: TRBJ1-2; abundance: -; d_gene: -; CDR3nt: TGTGCCAGTAGTCGGGGGTTGGGCAGGGCAGCTTCTGACTATGGCTACACCTTC; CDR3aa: CASSRGLGRAASDYGYTF
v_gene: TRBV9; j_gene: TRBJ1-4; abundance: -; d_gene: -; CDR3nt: TGTGCCAGCAGCGTAGGACAGCAGTCAACTAATGAAAAACTGTTTTTT; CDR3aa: CASSVGQQSTNEKLFF
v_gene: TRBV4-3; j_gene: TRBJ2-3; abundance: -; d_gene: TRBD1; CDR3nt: TGCGCCAGCAGCCCCTTAATGAAGGGGGCTGGTACAGATACGCAGTATTTT; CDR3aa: CASSPLMKGAGTDTQYF
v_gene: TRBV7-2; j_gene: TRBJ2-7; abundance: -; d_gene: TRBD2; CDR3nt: TGTGCCAGCAGCTTAAGGCCCCCCGGAGGGACTAGCGGGTACGAGCAGTACTTC; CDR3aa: CASSLRPPGGTSGYEQYF
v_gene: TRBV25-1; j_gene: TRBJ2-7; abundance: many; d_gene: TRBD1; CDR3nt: TGTGCCAGCAGCGCCGGGACAGGCCTCTACGAGCAGTACTTC; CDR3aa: CASSAGTGLYEQYF
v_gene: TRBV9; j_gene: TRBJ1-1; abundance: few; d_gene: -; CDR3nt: TGTGCCAGCAGCATCCGATATGAAGGGACTGAAGCTTTCTTT; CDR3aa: CASSIRYEGTEAFF
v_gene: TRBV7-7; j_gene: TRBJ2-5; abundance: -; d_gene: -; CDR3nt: TGTGCTAGCAGTTTTGGGGGGCTACAAGAGACCCAGTACTTC; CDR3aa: CASSFGGLQETQYF
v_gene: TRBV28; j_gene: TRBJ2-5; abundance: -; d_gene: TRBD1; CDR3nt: TGTGCCATCGCCCTTACAGGGGTCTGGGCCCAGTACTTC; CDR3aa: CAIALTGVWAQYF
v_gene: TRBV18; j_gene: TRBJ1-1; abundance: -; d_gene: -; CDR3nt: TGTGCCAGCTCACCACGGGGGAACACTGAAGCTTTCTTT; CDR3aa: CASSPRGNTEAFF
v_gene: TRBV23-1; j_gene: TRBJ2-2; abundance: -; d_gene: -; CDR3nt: TGCGCCAGCAGGGAGGTGGACCGGGGAGCTGTTTTT; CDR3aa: CASREVDRGAVF
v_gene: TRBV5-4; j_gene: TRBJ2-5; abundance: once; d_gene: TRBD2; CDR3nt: TGTGCCAGCAGCTTGGTTCCAGCGGGAGGCATGGAGACCCAGTACTTC; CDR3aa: CASSLVPAGGMETQYF
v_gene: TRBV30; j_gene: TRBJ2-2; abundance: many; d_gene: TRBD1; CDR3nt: TGTGCCTGGAGTCTCCGCGGACAGGGGGACACCGGGGAGCTGTTTTTT; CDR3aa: CAWSLRGQGDTGELFF
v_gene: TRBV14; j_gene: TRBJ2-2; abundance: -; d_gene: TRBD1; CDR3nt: TGTGCCAGCAGCCAAATGACAGGGGTCACCGGGGAGCTGTTTTTT; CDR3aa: CASSQMTGVTGELFF
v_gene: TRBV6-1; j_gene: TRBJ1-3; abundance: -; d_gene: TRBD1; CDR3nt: TGTGCCAGCACCAGCCTCCGGGACAGGGATGACACCATATATTTT; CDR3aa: CASTSLRDRDDTIYF
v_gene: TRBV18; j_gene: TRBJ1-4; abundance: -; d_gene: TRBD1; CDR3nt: TGTGCCAGCTCACCACGGGACAGGGATGAAAAACTGTTTTTT; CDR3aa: CASSPRDRDEKLFF
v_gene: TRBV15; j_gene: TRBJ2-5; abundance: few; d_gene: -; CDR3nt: TGTGCCACCCGCCCCGGGTATCAAGAGACCCAGTACTTC; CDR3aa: CATRPGYQETQYF
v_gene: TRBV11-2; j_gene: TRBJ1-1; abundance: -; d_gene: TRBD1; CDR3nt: TGTGCCAGCAGCAGGGACAGGGGGCAGGTCACTGAAGCTTTCTTT; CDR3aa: CASSRDRGQVTEAFF
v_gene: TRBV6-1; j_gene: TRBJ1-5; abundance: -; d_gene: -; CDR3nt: TGTGCCAGCAGTGAAGCATCGGGCAGACGTGAACCCCAGCATTTT; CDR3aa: CASSEASGRREPQHF
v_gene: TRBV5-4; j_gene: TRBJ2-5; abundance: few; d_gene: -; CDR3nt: TGTGCCAGCAGCTCACCCAATTTTTTACGGAGGGGGGAGACCCAGTACTTC; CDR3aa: CASSSPNFLRRGETQYF
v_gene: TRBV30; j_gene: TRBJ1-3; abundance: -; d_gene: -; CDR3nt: TGTGGATTTCAATTCACAGCTGGAAACACCATATATTTT; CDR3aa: CGFQFTAGNTIYF
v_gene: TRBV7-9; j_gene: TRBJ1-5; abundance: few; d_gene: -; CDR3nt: TGTGCCAGCAGCTTAGGTCAGGCGGGGCCCCAGCATTTT; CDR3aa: CASSLGQAGPQHF
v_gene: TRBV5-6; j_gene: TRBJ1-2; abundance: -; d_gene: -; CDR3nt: TGTGCCAGCAGCTTGGCCGCAGGCAACTATGGCTACACCTTC; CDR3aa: CASSLAAGNYGYTF
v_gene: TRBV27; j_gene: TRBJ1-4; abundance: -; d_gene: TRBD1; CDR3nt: TGTGCCAGCAGTTCGTCGACAGGGGTTGAAAAACTGTTTTTT; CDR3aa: CASSSSTGVEKLFF
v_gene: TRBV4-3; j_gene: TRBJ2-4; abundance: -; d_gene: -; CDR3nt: TGCGCCAGCAGCCAAGGACCCCACGCCCGGGGCTCCAGCAACATTCAGTACTTC; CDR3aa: CASSQGPHARGSSNIQYF
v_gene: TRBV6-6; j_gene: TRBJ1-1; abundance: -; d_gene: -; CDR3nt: TGTGCCAGCAGTTACAGACGGAACACTGAAGCTTTCTTT; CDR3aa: CASSYRRNTEAFF
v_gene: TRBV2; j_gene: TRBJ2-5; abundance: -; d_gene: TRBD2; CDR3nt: TGTGCCAGCAGTGGGGGACTGGCGGGGGGTTCAGAGACCCAGTACTTC; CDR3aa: CASSGGLAGGSETQYF
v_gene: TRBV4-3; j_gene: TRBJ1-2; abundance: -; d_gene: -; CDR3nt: TGCGCCAGCAGCCAAGATTGGGCCCCTGCTATTGGCTACACCTTC; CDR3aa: CASSQDWAPAIGYTF
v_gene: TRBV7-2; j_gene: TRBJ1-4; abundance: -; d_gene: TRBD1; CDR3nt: TGTGCCAGCAGCTTAGGGACAGGGAGGACTAATGAAAAACTGTTTTTT; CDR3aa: CASSLGTGRTNEKLFF
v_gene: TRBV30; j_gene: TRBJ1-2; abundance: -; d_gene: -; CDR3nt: TGTGCCTGTCTGGAGATACAGGGTGCTGGCTACACCTTC; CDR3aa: CACLEIQGAGYTF
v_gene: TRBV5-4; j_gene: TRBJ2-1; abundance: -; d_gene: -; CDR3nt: TGTGCCAGCAGTTGGAGCTCCTACAATGAGCAGTTCTTC; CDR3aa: CASSWSSYNEQFF
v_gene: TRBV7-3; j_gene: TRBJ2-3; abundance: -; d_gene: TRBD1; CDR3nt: TGTGCCAGCAGCGCCGGGACAGGGGGCACAGATACGCAGTATTTT; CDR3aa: CASSAGTGGTDTQYF
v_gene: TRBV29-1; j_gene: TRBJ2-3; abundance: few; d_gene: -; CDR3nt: TGCAGCGTTGCCCAGGGGACTACAGATACGCAGTATTTT; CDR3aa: CSVAQGTTDTQYF
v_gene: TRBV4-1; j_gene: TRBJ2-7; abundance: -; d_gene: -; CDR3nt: TGCGCCAGCAGCCAAGCCGTCGGTGCCACCTACGAGCAGTACTTC; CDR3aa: CASSQAVGATYEQYF
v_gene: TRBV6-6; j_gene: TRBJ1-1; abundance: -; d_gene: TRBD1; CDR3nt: TGTGCCGGCAGTGACGACAGGGGACGCACTGAAGCTTTCTTT; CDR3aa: CAGSDDRGRTEAFF
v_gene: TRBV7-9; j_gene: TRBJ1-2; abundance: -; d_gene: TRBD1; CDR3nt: TGTGCCAGCAGCTTTACAGGGGCGCGGGGCTACACCTTC; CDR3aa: CASSFTGARGYTF